This T cell receptor beta chain was sequenced in a study of glioma-infiltrating T cells. Study-level points and caveats: Gliomas, especially low-grade, showed above-expected tissue-blood divergence; non-neoplastic patients showed below. CDR3 overlap between tissue and blood was very small.

Comments on this clonotype: Its antigen remains unknown.

Using RNA template, CDR3s of TCR alpha and beta were amplified with iRepertoire arm-PCR. TCRdb reprocessed the multiplex PCR reads via MiXCR and lists one record per CDR3 protein. Of about 140,000 distinct CDR3 sequences listed, roughly two fifths are singletons. The receptor's source is a human donor with low-grade glioma or glioblastoma, undergoing nonglioma brain surgery, or in good health (not recorded which). The sample comprised glioma tissue, nonneoplastic brain tissue, or PBMCs (not recorded which).

The CDR3: CAISVPGGTEAFF. In nucleotides, the CDR3 is TGTGCCATCAGTGTTCCAGGGGGCACTGAAGCTTTCTTT. This chain links TRBV10-3 with TRBJ1-1; 7 bases fit TRBD1. The CDR3 consists of 13 residues. J gave up 4 bases and V 4 bases, and 3 bases lay outside the gene matches. Germline V gene data show CDR1 as ENHRY and CDR2 as SYGVKD.